Each of the 22 T cell receptor beta chains below was sequenced from the same sample in a study of cytomegalovirus exposure and HLA in healthy donors. Libraries were prepared by immunoSEQ multiplex PCR; TCRdb keeps only in-frame clonotypes and omits some of them. The sample carries some 68,000 clones, around 97% recorded once. The sequencing input was PBMCs. These TCRs come from a young man in good health and CMV-seronegative.

Details on this clone: A read error may produce the germline difference seen at one junction end. This chain joins TRBV27 and TRBJ2-7, with 7 bases fitting TRBD1. Germline CDR1 reads MNHEY; CDR2 reads SMNVEV (reference sequence). The CDR3 spans 13 residues. The CDR3 DNA reads TGTGCCGGCAGTTTATGGCCAGGGGGTGAGCAGTACTTC. Its translation: CAGSLWPGGEQYF.

The V call is TRBV5-1, the J call TRBJ2-3, with 8 nucleotides matching TRBD1. The CDR3 has 14 amino acids. Germline assignment: CDR1 SGHRS and CDR2 YFSETQ. V lost 5 bases to trimming and J lost 1 base; unmatched junction nucleotides: 3. This CDR3 reads CASRSGQGTDTQYF. The CDR3 bases are TGCGCCAGCAGGTCGGGACAGGGCACAGATACGCAGTATTTT. Together with reference TRBV5-1 and TRBJ2-3, the CDR3 gives the full variable domain: KAGVTQTPRYLIKTRGQQVTLSCSPISGHRSVSWYQQTPGQGLQFLFEYFSETQRNKGNFPGRFSGRQFSNSRSEMNVSTLELGDSALYLCASRSGQGTDTQYFGPGTRLTVL.

This rearrangement joins TRBV27 to TRBJ2-3; D perhaps matches TRBD2 (5 bases). The CDR3 runs 12 residues. The germline V gene encodes CDR1 MNHEY and CDR2 SMNVEV (reference sequence). Trimming pared 6 bases from V and 6 bases from J, leaving 10 bases between. The CDR3 DNA reads as TGTGCCAGCAGACTAGTACCCGATACGCAGTATTTT. It codes for CASRLVPDTQYF.

This clone was found once. V gene TRBV19 combines with J gene TRBJ2-1, with TRBD1 matching over 10 bases. V shed 4 bases, J shed 3 bases, and the junction held 9 bases outside the gene matches. Germline-derived CDR1 and CDR2 are LNHDA and SQIVND (reference sequence). The CDR3 runs to 17 residues. CDR3 sequence (DNA): TGTGCCAGTAGTACTCTATCCGGGACAGGGGTCTACAATGAGCAGTTCTTC. It codes for CASSTLSGTGVYNEQFF.

The chain links TRBV19 to TRBJ1-4; the match to TRBD1 covers 10 bases. Germline V gene lookup returns CDR1 LNHDA and CDR2 SQIVND (reference sequence). V was pared by 5 bases and J by 7 bases, with 7 bases of the junction left unmatched. The CDR3 runs to 15 residues. In DNA form, the CDR3 reads TGTGCCAGTAGTCCGAAGACAGGGGGCGGTGAAAAACTGTTTTTT. It encodes CASSPKTGGGEKLFF.

The rearrangement joins TRBV11-3 to TRBJ2-1; possible D gene TRBD2, 6 bases. Trimming stripped 1 base from V and 0 bases from J, with 10 bases between. This CDR3 is 16 amino acids long. Germline CDR1 reads SGHNT; CDR2 reads YENEEA. The CDR3 nucleotides are TGTGCCAGCAGCTTAGGTGGTAGCGGCTCCTACAATGAGCAGTTCTTC. This gives the protein CASSLGGSGSYNEQFF.

The chain recombines TRBV5-1 with TRBJ2-1; D call uncertain. The CDR3 covers 16 residues. Germline V gene lookup returns CDR1 SGHRS and CDR2 YFSETQ. V lost 0 bases and J lost 4, with 14 bases in between. Here the CDR3 reads CASSLDVAELYNEQFF. The CDR3 coding sequence is TGCGCCAGCAGCTTGGATGTGGCGGAGCTATACAATGAGCAGTTCTTC.

The V call is TRBV18, the J call TRBJ2-5; 7 bases line up with TRBD2. The germline CDR1 and CDR2 sequences are KGHSH and LQKENI. The CDR3 is 15 residues long. V lost 0 bases, J lost 4 bases, and 5 bases stayed unmatched. The CDR3 here is CASSPPGGVGETQYF. CDR3 DNA: TGTGCCAGCTCACCACCTGGGGGGGTAGGAGAGACCCAGTACTTC.

The rearrangement links TRBV7-9 to TRBJ2-3; 8 nucleotides agree with TRBD2. CDR1 and CDR2 (germline): SEHNR, FQNEAQ (reference sequence). Losses at the gene ends were 4 bases for V and 0 bases for J; bases not matched to a gene: 6. This CDR3 has 16 amino acids. CDR3 coding DNA: TGTGCCAGCAGCTATACTAGCGGTTCTAGCACAGATACGCAGTATTTT. Protein: CASSYTSGSSTDTQYF. Complete variable domain (other parts from reference TRBV7-9 and TRBJ2-3): DTGVSQNPRHKITKRGQNVTFRCDPISEHNRLYWYRQTLGQGPEFLTYFQNEAQLEKSRLLSDRFSAERPKGSFSTLEIQRTEQGDSAMYLCASSYTSGSSTDTQYFGPGTRLTVL.

V gene TRBV6-1 combines with J gene TRBJ1-2; 11 bases match TRBD1. With V trimmed by 5 bases and J by 3 bases, 5 bases remained unmatched. CDR3 length: 15 residues. Germline loops: CDR1 MNHNS, CDR2 SASEGT. The CDR3 protein is CASSSPGQGDYGYTF. In nucleotides, the CDR3 is TGTGCCAGCAGTAGTCCGGGACAGGGGGACTATGGCTACACCTTC.

The chain carries TRBV19 and TRBJ1-5; 10 nucleotides align to TRBD1. After removal of 6 bases from V and 3 bases from J, the junction contained 5 bases not matched to a gene. This CDR3 is built from 15 residues. The V gene's germline CDR1 is LNHDA and CDR2 SQIVND (reference sequence). The CDR3 region is CASSMTGGNNQPQHF. CDR3 bases: TGTGCCAGTAGCATGACAGGGGGCAACAATCAGCCCCAGCATTTT.

This chain joins TRBV30 and TRBJ2-1; TRBD2 matches 9 bases. Germline V gene data show CDR1 as GTSNPN and CDR2 as SVGIG (reference sequence). Trimming removed 3 bases from V and 13 bases from J; junction bases left unmatched: 10. The CDR3 is 13 residues long. Here the CDR3 reads CAWSIQGSGSQFF. CDR3 DNA: TGTGCCTGGAGCATCCAGGGTAGCGGGAGCCAGTTCTTC.

This chain joins TRBV7-9 and TRBJ1-5, with D perhaps matching TRBD1 (6 bases). The CDR3 has 15 amino acids. Trimming left V 5 bases short and J 2 bases short, with 13 bases between. Germline CDR1 reads SEHNR; CDR2 reads FQNEAQ (reference sequence). The CDR3 DNA follows: TGTGCCAGCAGCAAGGACAGATTTGGCAATCAGCCCCAGCATTTT. Residues: CASSKDRFGNQPQHF. The entire variable domain, with the rest obtained from reference TRBV7-9 and TRBJ1-5, is as follows: DTGVSQNPRHKITKRGQNVTFRCDPISEHNRLYWYRQTLGQGPEFLTYFQNEAQLEKSRLLSDRFSAERPKGSFSTLEIQRTEQGDSAMYLCASSKDRFGNQPQHFGDGTRLSIL.

The J gene is TRBJ2-1, the V gene TRBV28, with D maybe TRBD2 (5 bases). Germline CDR1 and CDR2: MDHEN and SYDVKM. Trimming took off 6 bases at V and 8 bases at J, with 17 bases between the two ends. The CDR3 length is 14 residues. The CDR3 is CASSPPSGGHEQFF. CDR3 in DNA: TGTGCCAGCAGCCCCCCCTCCGGCGGGCATGAGCAGTTCTTC.

This chain's CDR3 is CASSLGGQGANEKLFF. The CDR3, as DNA: TGTGCCAGCAGCTTAGGGGGACAGGGGGCTAATGAAAAACTGTTTTTT. The chain uses TRBV11-2 and TRBJ1-4; TRBD1 matches at 11 bases. The junction had 1 base not matched to a gene; V was cut back by 1 base and J by 3 bases. Germline CDR1 is SGHAT and CDR2 is FQNNGV. This CDR3 has 16 amino acids.

The chain links TRBV6-6 to TRBJ2-1, with 13 bases matching TRBD2. CDR1 MNHNY and CDR2 SVGAGI come from the germline V gene (reference sequence). V gave up 6 bases and J gave up 7 bases; unmatched junction bases: 3. The CDR3 is made up of 14 amino acids. The CDR3 DNA reads as TGTGCCAGCAGCCCACTAGCGGGAGGGAATGAGCAGTTCTTC. This sequence encodes CASSPLAGGNEQFF.

The V and J genes are TRBV2 and TRBJ1-2; 7 bases agree with TRBD1. Germline lookup yields CDR1 SNHLY and CDR2 FYNNEI. The length of the CDR3 is 15 residues. With 7 bases clipped from V and 8 bases from J, the junction kept 16 bases outside the gene matches. This chain's CDR3 is CASIVRRGRKGGYTF. CDR3 DNA sequence: TGTGCCAGCATCGTAAGGAGGGGGCGGAAAGGGGGCTACACCTTC. Combining the CDR3 with reference TRBV2 and TRBJ1-2 gives the whole variable domain EPEVTQTPSHQVTQMGQEVILRCVPISNHLYFYWYRQILGQKVEFLVSFYNNEISEKSEIFDDQFSVERPDGSNFTLKIRSTKLEDSAMYFCASIVRRGRKGGYTFGSGTRLTVV.

The chain links TRBV7-9 to TRBJ2-5; 7 bases are shared with TRBD1. The ends lost 1 base at V and 2 bases at J; junction bases unmatched: 4. The CDR3 is 15 amino acids. CDR1 SEHNR and CDR2 FQNEAQ come from the germline V gene (reference sequence). The CDR3: CASSLGDSYQETQYF. In DNA, the CDR3 is TGTGCCAGCAGCTTAGGGGACAGTTATCAAGAGACCCAGTACTTC.

The rearrangement joins TRBV9 to TRBJ2-1; D not certain. The CDR3 length is 15 residues. V lost 0 bases to trimming and J lost 4 bases, with 11 bases between them. The V gene's germline CDR1 is SGDLS and CDR2 YYNGEE. This CDR3 is CASSVVSAPYNEQFF. The DNA of the CDR3 is TGTGCCAGCAGCGTAGTGAGTGCACCTTACAATGAGCAGTTCTTC.

The V and J genes are TRBV10-3 and TRBJ2-7; 11 bases map to TRBD1. CDR1 ENHRY and CDR2 SYGVKD come from the germline V gene. The CDR3 is 16 residues long. V lost 3 bases and J lost 0; bases outside the gene matches: 4. The CDR3 DNA reads TGTGCCATCAGTGATATCGGGACAGGGGGCTCCTACGAGCAGTACTTC. Translated, it gives CAISDIGTGGSYEQYF.

This chain uses TRBV5-6 with TRBJ2-3, with a tentative D call TRBD1 (5 bases). CDR3 size: 15 residues. Trimming pared 2 bases from V and 1 base from J, leaving 11 bases between. Germline values: CDR1 SGHDT, CDR2 YYEEEE. CDR3 sequence (DNA): TGTGCCAGCAGCTTTCGACAGACTGGCACAGATACGCAGTATTTT. Protein product: CASSFRQTGTDTQYF.

The chain joins TRBV7-9 to TRBJ1-5; no clear D. V was pared by 1 base and J by 0 bases, with 13 bases between. Germline V gene lookup returns CDR1 SEHNR and CDR2 FQNEAQ (reference sequence). The CDR3 has 17 amino acids. CDR3 sequence: CASSLVTEFSSNQPQHF. CDR3 in DNA: TGTGCCAGCAGCTTAGTAACAGAATTTAGTAGCAATCAGCCCCAGCATTTT.